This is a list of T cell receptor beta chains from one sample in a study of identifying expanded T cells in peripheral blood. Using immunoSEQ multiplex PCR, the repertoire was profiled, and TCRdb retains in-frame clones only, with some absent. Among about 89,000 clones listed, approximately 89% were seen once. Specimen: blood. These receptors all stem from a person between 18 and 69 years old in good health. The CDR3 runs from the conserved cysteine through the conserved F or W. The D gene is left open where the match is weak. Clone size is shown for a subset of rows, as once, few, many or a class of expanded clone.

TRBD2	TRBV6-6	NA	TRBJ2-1	CASSYSSSGGNEQFF	TGTGCCAGCAGTTACTCCTCTAGCGGGGGGAATGAGCAGTTCTTC
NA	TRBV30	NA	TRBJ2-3	CAWSGGDTQYF	TGTGCCTGGAGTGGAGGGGATACGCAGTATTTT
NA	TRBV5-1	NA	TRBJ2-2	CASSLAAGRNTGELFF	TGCGCCAGCAGCTTGGCAGCGGGTCGGAACACCGGGGAGCTGTTTTTT
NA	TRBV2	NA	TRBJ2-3	CASKVDTQYF	TGTGCCAGCAAGGTTGATACGCAGTATTTT
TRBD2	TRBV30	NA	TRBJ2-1	CAWSVHRLAGSPQFF	TGTGCCTGGAGTGTACATCGACTAGCGGGATCCCCCCAGTTCTTC
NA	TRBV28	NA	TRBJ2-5	CASSSQDRAETQYF	TGTGCCAGCAGTTCCCAGGACCGCGCGGAGACCCAGTACTTC
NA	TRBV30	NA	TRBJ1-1	CAARLVTEAFF	TGTGCCGCGCGGTTAGTCACTGAAGCTTTCTTT
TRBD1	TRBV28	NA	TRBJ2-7	CASSLRRDRAHQF	TGTGCCAGCAGCTTACGGCGTGACAGGGCCCATCAATTC
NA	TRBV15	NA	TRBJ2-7	CATSRGVSTYEQYF	TGTGCCACCAGCAGAGGGGTTTCGACCTACGAGCAGTACTTC
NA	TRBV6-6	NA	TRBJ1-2	CASSLDGYGYTF	TGTGCCAGCAGTCTGGACGGCTATGGCTACACCTTC
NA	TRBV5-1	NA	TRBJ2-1	CASSTGIGTYNEQFF	TGCGCCAGCAGCACGGGTATAGGCACCTACAATGAGCAGTTCTTC
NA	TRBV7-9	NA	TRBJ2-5	CASSLSGVGQETQYF	TGTGCCAGCAGCCTTTCTGGGGTAGGACAAGAGACCCAGTACTTC
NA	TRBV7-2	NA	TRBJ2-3	CASSLQTGDLTDTQYF	TGTGCCAGCAGCTTACAGACCGGGGACCTCACAGATACGCAGTATTTT
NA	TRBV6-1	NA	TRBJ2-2	CASSGLARRAGELFF	NA
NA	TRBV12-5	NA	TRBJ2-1	CASGLGGHEQFF	TGTGCTAGTGGTTTGGGGGGCCATGAGCAGTTCTTC
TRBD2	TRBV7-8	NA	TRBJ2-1	CASKGLAGGDEQFF	TGTGCCAGCAAAGGGCTAGCGGGGGGGGATGAGCAGTTCTTC
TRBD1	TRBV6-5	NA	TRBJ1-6	CASSRGQGKSPLHF	TGTGCCAGCAGTCGGGGACAGGGAAAGTCACCCCTCCACTTT
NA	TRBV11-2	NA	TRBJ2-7	CASSLSRPRGFYEQYF	TGTGCCAGCAGCTTATCCCGGCCCAGGGGTTTTTACGAGCAGTACTTC
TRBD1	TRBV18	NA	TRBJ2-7	CASSPRTGAYEQYF	TGTGCCAGCTCACCCCGGACAGGGGCCTACGAGCAGTACTTC
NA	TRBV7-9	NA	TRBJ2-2	CASSLGPRGRNTGELFF	TGTGCCAGCAGCTTAGGACCCCGAGGGCGGAACACCGGGGAGCTGTTTTTT
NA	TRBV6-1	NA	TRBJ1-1	CASSVRVQAFF	TGTGCCAGCAGTGTCAGGGTGCAGGCTTTCTTT
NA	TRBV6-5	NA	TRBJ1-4	CASSEGYEKLFF	TGTGCCAGCAGTGAAGGGTACGAAAAACTGTTTTTT
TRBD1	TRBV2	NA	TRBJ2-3	CASSFGQATDTQYF	TGTGCCAGCAGTTTTGGACAGGCCACAGATACGCAGTATTTT
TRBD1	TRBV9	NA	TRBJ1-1	CASSVLGTGNTEAFF	TGTGCCAGCAGCGTATTGGGGACAGGGAACACTGAAGCTTTCTTT
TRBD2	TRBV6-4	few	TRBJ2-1	CASSAGGEDYNEQFF	TGTGCCAGCAGTGCGGGGGGGGAAGACTACAATGAGCAGTTCTTC
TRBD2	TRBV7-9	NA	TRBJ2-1	CASSPTSGSVNEQFF	TGTGCCAGCAGTCCGACTAGCGGGAGCGTCAATGAGCAGTTCTTC
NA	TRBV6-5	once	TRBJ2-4	CASSYSPGNVQYF	TGTGCCAGCAGTTACTCCCCCGGGAACGTTCAGTACTTC
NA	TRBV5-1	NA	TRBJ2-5	CASSLAEARRIQETQYF	TGCGCCAGCAGCTTGGCCGAAGCTCGGAGAATCCAAGAGACCCAGTACTTC
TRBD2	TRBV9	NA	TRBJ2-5	CASSAGLAGGIEETQYF	TGTGCCAGCAGCGCCGGACTAGCGGGGGGGATCGAAGAGACCCAGTACTTC
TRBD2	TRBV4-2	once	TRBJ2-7	CASSPSGRQSEQYF	TGTGCCAGCAGCCCTAGCGGGCGACAATCCGAGCAGTACTTC
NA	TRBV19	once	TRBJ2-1	CASRLGAYNEQFF	TGTGCCAGTAGATTGGGGGCTTACAATGAGCAGTTCTTC
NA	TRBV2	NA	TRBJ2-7	CASSEGWGVSYEQYF	TGTGCCAGCAGTGAAGGGTGGGGGGTCTCCTACGAGCAGTACTTC
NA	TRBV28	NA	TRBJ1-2	CASSLLRQSGYTF	TGTGCCAGCAGTCTCCTGAGACAGAGTGGCTACACCTTC
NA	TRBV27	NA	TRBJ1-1	CASWGEDTEAFF	TGTGCCAGCTGGGGGGAAGACACTGAAGCTTTCTTT
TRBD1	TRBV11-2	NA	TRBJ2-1	CASSLPDRVNEQFF	TGTGCCAGCAGCCTTCCTGACAGGGTAAATGAGCAGTTCTTC
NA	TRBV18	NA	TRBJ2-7	CASSPSATEGYEQYF	TGTGCCAGCTCACCCTCTGCAACCGAGGGCTACGAGCAGTACTTC
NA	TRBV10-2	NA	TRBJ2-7	CASSPTGLHYEQYF	TGCGCCAGCAGCCCCACCGGGTTACACTACGAGCAGTACTTC
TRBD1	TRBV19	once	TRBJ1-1	CASSIGRGQGTEAFF	TGTGCCAGTAGTATCGGGAGGGGGCAAGGAACTGAAGCTTTCTTT
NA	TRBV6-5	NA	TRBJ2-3	CASSRGRGVTDTQYF	TGTGCCAGCAGCCGCGGTCGCGGGGTAACAGATACGCAGTATTTT